These T cell receptor beta chains were read from a single sample in a study of blood T cells in healthy people across ages. TCRdb called the 5' RACE reads again in MiXCR, with one record for every CDR3 protein. Here the sample spans roughly 1,100,000 distinct CDR3 sequences, 25% being singletons. The same data also went into a second study, on T cells of mothers and their children.

The sample comprised blood. These TCRs come from a girl aged 2-15 years in good health. The CDR3 runs from the conserved cysteine through the conserved F or W. D genes are given only for firm matches. Clone size is given for some rows only: seen once, a few or many times, or a class if the clone is expanded.

TRBD2	NA	TRBV7-2	TRBJ2-5	TGTGCCAGCAGCTCACGTAGCGGGAGATTCCAAGAGACCCAGTACTTC	CASSSRSGRFQETQYF
NA	NA	TRBV20-1	TRBJ1-4	TGCAGTGCGCCGAGGGACGGGGGTGGTGACAAACTGTTTTTT	CSAPRDGGGDKLFF
NA	few	TRBV9	TRBJ2-1	TGTGCCAGCAGCACCAATGGGGAGTTCGACAATGAGCAGTTCTTC	CASSTNGEFDNEQFF
NA	NA	TRBV9	TRBJ2-3	TGTGCCAGCAACCGGGACTCCACAGATACGCAGTATTTT	CASNRDSTDTQYF
NA	few	TRBV9	TRBJ2-5	TGTGCCAGCAGCGTAGTGGACCGAGAGACCCAGTACTTC	CASSVVDRETQYF
TRBD2	few	TRBV4-1	TRBJ2-7	TGCGCCAGCAGCCAAATAGGGCGAGGCGCGGGAGGAAGGGAGCAGTACTTC	CASSQIGRGAGGREQYF
NA	NA	TRBV20-1	TRBJ2-1	TGCAGTGCTATGGTACCCGAGGACAATGAGCAGTTCTTC	CSAMVPEDNEQFF
TRBD2	NA	TRBV7-2	TRBJ2-5	TGTGCCAGCAGGCCAGCGGGAGGGTCGGAGACCCAGTACTTC	CASRPAGGSETQYF
NA	NA	TRBV29-1	TRBJ2-3	TGCAGCGTTGAAGATGGGCCAGATACGCAGTATTTT	CSVEDGPDTQYF
NA	few	TRBV6-5	TRBJ2-3	TGTGCCAGCAGAGAAATACCCGGGGGCGTAGATACGCAGTATTTT	CASREIPGGVDTQYF
TRBD1	NA	TRBV5-5	TRBJ2-7	TGTGCCAGCAGCCGTACGGACAGGGGGCATTCCTACGAGCAGTACTTC	CASSRTDRGHSYEQYF
NA	NA	TRBV3-1	TRBJ2-1	TGTGCCAGCAGCCTCCCCCTCGAGGAGAATGAGCAGTTCTTC	CASSLPLEENEQFF
NA	once	TRBV20-1	TRBJ2-5	TGCAGTGCTAGAGACCAGGGGCGGGCCTATCAAGAGACCCAGTACTTC	CSARDQGRAYQETQYF
NA	NA	TRBV7-8	TRBJ2-1	TGTGCCAGCAGCATGCCCGGAGGTTCCTACAATGAGCAGTTCTTC	CASSMPGGSYNEQFF
NA	NA	TRBV2	TRBJ2-7	TGTGCCAGTAGGGACGGCGGGAACTACGAGCAGTACTTC	CASRDGGNYEQYF
NA	few	TRBV27	TRBJ2-1	TGTGCCAGCAGCACTATGGACGGTGAGGATGAGCAGTTCTTC	CASSTMDGEDEQFF
NA	few	TRBV11-2	TRBJ2-2	TGTGCCAGCAGTCTACTCCCCGCAGGCACCGGGGAGCTGTTTTTT	CASSLLPAGTGELFF
NA	few	TRBV12-3/TRBV12-4	TRBJ2-7	TGTGCCAGCAGTCGCAGGGTTATCAACGAGCAGTACTTC	CASSRRVINEQYF
NA	NA	TRBV4-1	TRBJ1-2	TGCGCCAGCAGCCAAGAATTCGTCACGGGGAATGGCTACACCTTC	CASSQEFVTGNGYTF
NA	NA	TRBV4-1	TRBJ1-1	TGCGCCAGCAGTGCCGAACCTGTGGGGCTACTGTTT	CASSAEPVGLLF